Below, one T cell receptor (beta chain) is given with its context. The antigen remains undetermined. From germline, CDR1 is MDHEN and CDR2 SYDVKM. The CDR3 extends over 13 amino acids. V shed 7 bases and J 8 bases; nucleotides not matched to a gene: 10. Both TCR beta VDJ combination and CDR3 sequence profiling were carried out. Genomic DNA was the template for this profiling. A single record per CDR3 protein comes from TCRdb applying MiXCR to the reads. The sample yields roughly 170,000 distinct CDR3 sequences, roughly 50% seen once. The sample is drawn from a study of CD8+CD57+ T cells in acquired aplastic anemia. Study results and caveats: Overlap between patients and controls comprised about 28 CD8+ CDR3 sequences. Controls did not differ significantly from patients in CD8+ Simpson's diversity.

In patients chosen for sequencing, flow cytometry had shown CD8+CD57+ cell expansion. Severe acquired aplastic anemia affected all patients. Blood samples were obtained from patients who had received no prior therapy. The source material was sorted CD4+, CD8+, or CD8+CD57+ T cells (not recorded which) from PBMCs. The chain uses TRBV28 and TRBJ1-2, with 7 nucleotides matching TRBD1. This receptor was obtained from a human donor with aplastic anemia. The CDR3 is CASTTQGTLGYTF. For the CDR3, the DNA is TGTGCCAGCACTACACAGGGGACGCTGGGCTACACCTTC.